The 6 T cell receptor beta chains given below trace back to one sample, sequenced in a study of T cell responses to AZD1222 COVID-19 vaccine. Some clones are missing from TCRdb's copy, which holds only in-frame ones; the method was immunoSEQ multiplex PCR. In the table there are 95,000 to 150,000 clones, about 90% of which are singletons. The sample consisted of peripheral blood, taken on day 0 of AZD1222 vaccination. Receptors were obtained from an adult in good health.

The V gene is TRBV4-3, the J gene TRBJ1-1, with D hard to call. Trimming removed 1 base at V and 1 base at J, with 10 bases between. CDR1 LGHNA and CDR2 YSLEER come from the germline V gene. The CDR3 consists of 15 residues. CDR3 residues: CASSQAGPPNTEAFF. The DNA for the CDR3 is TGCGCCAGCAGCCAAGCAGGTCCACCGAACACTGAAGCTTTCTTT.

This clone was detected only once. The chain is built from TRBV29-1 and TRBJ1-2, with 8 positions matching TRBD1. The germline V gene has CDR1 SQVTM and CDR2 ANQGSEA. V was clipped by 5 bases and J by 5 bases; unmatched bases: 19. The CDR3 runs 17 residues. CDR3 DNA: TGCAGCGTTTCCGCCGGACAGGGAAGGGGCCCGGGGTATGGCTACACCTTC. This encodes CSVSAGQGRGPGYGYTF.

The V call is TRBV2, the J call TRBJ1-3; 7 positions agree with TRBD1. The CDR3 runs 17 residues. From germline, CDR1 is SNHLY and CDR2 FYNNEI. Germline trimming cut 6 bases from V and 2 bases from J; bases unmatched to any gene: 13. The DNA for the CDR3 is TGTGCCAGCAGGTCTTGGGCCGGGACAGAGACTGGAAACACCATATATTTT. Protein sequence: CASRSWAGTETGNTIYF.

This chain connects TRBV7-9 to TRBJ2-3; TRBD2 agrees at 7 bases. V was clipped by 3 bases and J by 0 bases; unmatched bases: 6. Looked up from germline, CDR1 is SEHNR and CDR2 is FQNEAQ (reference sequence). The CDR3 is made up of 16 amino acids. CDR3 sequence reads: CASSFGRGDSTDTQYF. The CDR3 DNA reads TGTGCCAGCAGCTTTGGTCGGGGGGATAGCACAGATACGCAGTATTTT.

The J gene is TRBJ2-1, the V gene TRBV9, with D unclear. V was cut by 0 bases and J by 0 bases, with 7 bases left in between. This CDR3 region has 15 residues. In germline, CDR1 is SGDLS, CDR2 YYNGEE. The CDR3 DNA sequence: TGTGCCAGCAGCGTAGCTCTCGGCTCCTACAATGAGCAGTTCTTC. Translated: CASSVALGSYNEQFF.

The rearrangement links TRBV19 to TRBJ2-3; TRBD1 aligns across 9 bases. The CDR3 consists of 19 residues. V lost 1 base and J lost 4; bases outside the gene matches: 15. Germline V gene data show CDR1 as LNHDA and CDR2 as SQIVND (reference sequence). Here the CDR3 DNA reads TGTGCCAGTAGTATAGGGATGCACAGGGGGCGTAGAATGGCAGATACGCAGTATTTT. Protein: CASSIGMHRGRRMADTQYF.